This passage covers 26 T cell receptor beta chains from one sample sequenced in a study of tumor and adjacent non-tumor tissue in lung cancer. This sample's RNA came from whole unsorted tissue. TCRbeta libraries were built with three rounds of nested PCR, modified from ARM-PCR. Each CDR3 protein is one row after TCRdb ran MiXCR on the multiplex PCR reads. The sample carries 220,000 or so distinct CDR3 sequences, 71% recorded once. The sequenced sample consisted of lung tumor tissue. The receptors were gathered from a man aged 55 to 70 with non-small cell lung cancer.

With respect to this clonotype: The junction differs from germline at one of its ends, possibly a read error. The chain couples TRBV28 to TRBJ1-6; 10 bases match TRBD1. The CDR3 sequence is 16 residues long. CDR1 and CDR2 (germline): MDHEN, SYDVKM. For the CDR3, the DNA is TGTGCCAGCAGTCCCCCAGGGACAGGGGATAATTCACCCCTACACTTT. This gives the protein CASSPPGTGDNSPLHF.

The V gene is TRBV12-3 or TRBV12-4, the J gene TRBJ1-5, with D unresolved. CDR3 length: 13 residues. Trimming took 7 bases from V and 5 from J, leaving 12 bases between them. The DNA for the CDR3 is TGTGCCAGCACCCCAAACACCGATCAGCCCCAGCATTTT. This gives the protein CASTPNTDQPQHF.

V and J are TRBV5-4 and TRBJ2-4; D remains ambiguous. The CDR3 is 14 residues long. V was pared by 5 bases and J by 0 bases, with 9 bases between. CDR1 is SGHNT, CDR2 YYREEE, per germline (reference sequence). The CDR3 region has the DNA TGTGCCAGCAGTCCTGGTTCAGCCAAAAACATTCAGTACTTC. It encodes CASSPGSAKNIQYF.

This clonotype was detected many times. The CDR3 DNA follows: TGCAGTGCTAGGGGCAGCGTAGACCACGAGCAGTACTTC. As protein: CSARGSVDHEQYF. The V and J genes are TRBV20-1 and TRBJ2-7; no definite D call. Germline V gene lookup returns CDR1 DFQATT and CDR2 SNEGSKA (reference sequence). The CDR3 runs to 13 residues. Trimming cost V 3 bases and J 5 bases, with 14 bases left between them.

The chain uses TRBV12-3 or TRBV12-4 and TRBJ1-6; possible D gene TRBD1, 5 bases. CDR3 size: 13 residues. V lost 2 bases, J lost 8 bases, and 7 bases lay in between. The CDR3, as DNA: TGTGCCAGCAGTTTACTGACAGATTCACCCCTCCACTTT. It codes for CASSLLTDSPLHF.

Notes on this clonotype: Germline and junction disagree at one end, which may indicate a read error. This chain links TRBV5-5 with TRBJ1-4, with D perhaps TRBD1 (5 bases). CDR3 length: 16 residues. CDR1 is SGHKS, CDR2 YYEKEE, per germline (reference sequence). DNA for the CDR3: TGTGCCAGCAATCTATGGACAAACCCAACTAATGAAGAACTGTTTTTT. Its protein is CASNLWTNPTNEELFF.

The chain combines TRBV20-1 with TRBJ2-5; TRBD1 is a possible D gene (5 bases). CDR3 length equals 12 residues. Trimming cost V 3 bases and J 11 bases, with 16 bases left between them. Germline assignment: CDR1 DFQATT and CDR2 SNEGSKA (reference sequence). The CDR3 coding sequence is TGCAGTGCTAGCAGGGATCAAGAGGCACAGTACTTC. Translating it yields CSASRDQEAQYF.

The J gene is TRBJ1-6, the V gene TRBV20-1; D gene uncertain. Per the germline V gene, CDR1 is DFQATT and CDR2 is SNEGSKA (reference sequence). CDR3 length: 16 amino acids. The V and J ends lost 5 bases and 1 base respectively, with 15 bases between them. The CDR3 loop is CSAYRHPTSYNSPLHF. CDR3 coding DNA: TGCAGTGCTTATAGGCACCCGACATCCTATAATTCACCCCTCCACTTT.

Concerning this clonotype: Its ends do not fully match the called genes, so a read error is possible. This sequence joins TRBV5-4 and TRBJ2-7; D perhaps matches TRBD2 (6 bases). CDR1 and CDR2 (germline): SGHNT, YYREEE (reference sequence). This CDR3 has 13 amino acids. CDR3 sequence reads: CAISPLLAHEQYF. DNA for the CDR3: TGTGCCATCAGCCCATTACTAGCCCACGAGCAGTACTTC.

In regard to this clonotype: A junction end diverges from the germline sequence, so it may reflect a read error. The V and J genes are TRBV6-6 and TRBJ2-3, with D perhaps TRBD1 (5 bases). The V gene's germline CDR1 is MNHNY and CDR2 SVGAGI (reference sequence). CDR3 length equals 14 residues. CDR3 in amino acids: CVSSYGQGLDTQYF. The CDR3 DNA sequence: TGTGTCAGCAGTTATGGTCAGGGCTTGGATACGCAGTATTTT.

As concerns this clonotype: Germline and junction disagree at one end, which may indicate a read error. The J gene is TRBJ2-1, the V gene TRBV11-1, with D possibly matching TRBD2 (6 bases). Looked up from germline, CDR1 is SGHAT and CDR2 is FQDESV (reference sequence). The CDR3 consists of 17 residues. CDR3 loop: CASSLSRLVGGNNEQSF. CDR3 DNA: TGTGCCAGCAGCTTATCTCGGCTAGTGGGAGGCAACAATGAGCAGTCTTTC.

Details on this clonotype: One end of the junction varies from germline; a read error may be responsible. The CDR3 sequence: CSVREQVEDTQYF. The CDR3 DNA sequence: TGCAGTGTTAGAGAGCAGGTTGAAGATACGCAGTATTTT. This sequence joins TRBV20-1 and TRBJ2-3; no clear D. The CDR3 spans 13 residues. Germline assignment: CDR1 DFQATT and CDR2 SNEGSKA (reference sequence).

This clonotype was seen at least ten times. The rearrangement joins TRBV12-5 to TRBJ2-1; D remains unclear. V was cut by 10 bases and J by 6 bases, with 34 bases left in between. This CDR3 has 19 residues. Germline V CDR1 and CDR2: LGHNT, FRNRAP. The CDR3 bases are TGTGCTACCCGCCGGTATGGAACCGGAGATGAGGAATCAGGCAATGAGCAGTTCTTC. It specifies CATRRYGTGDEESGNEQFF.

This chain links TRBV7-8 with TRBJ1-5; D unresolved. The V end lost 5 bases, the J end lost 6 bases, and 8 bases lay between the germline ends. CDR1 and CDR2 (germline): SGHVS, FQNEAQ. CDR3 size: 12 residues. The CDR3 nucleotides read TGTGCCAGCAGCCAATCACGTCAGCCCCAGCATTTT. This sequence encodes CASSQSRQPQHF.

This clonotype was detected a few times. The V and J genes are TRBV10-2 and TRBJ2-1, with D unresolved. The CDR3 totals 12 residues. Germline V lookup: CDR1 WSHSY, CDR2 SAAADI. The V gene lost 6 bases and the J gene lost 12 bases, with 15 bases spanning the gap. CDR3 bases: TGCGCCAGCAGCTTAGACCTCGGAAGGCAGTTCTTC. It encodes CASSLDLGRQFF.

The rearrangement links TRBV11-3 to TRBJ1-1, with D possibly TRBD1 on 6 matching bases. There are 15 residues in the CDR3. Germline-derived CDR1 and CDR2 are SGHNT and YENEEA. With 10 bases removed from V and 11 bases from J, the gap between germline ends came to 29 bases. CDR3 amino acids: CATAPAAGGPVDAFF. The CDR3 DNA sequence: TGTGCCACAGCCCCGGCAGCCGGGGGCCCCGTGGATGCTTTCTTT.

The chain links TRBV11-2 to TRBJ2-1, with D possibly being TRBD2 (6 bases). This CDR3 contains 18 residues. V was trimmed by 8 bases and J by 0 bases, leaving 23 bases between them. Germline V gives CDR1 SGHAT, CDR2 FQNNGV. The CDR3 is CASGSTITGESSYNEQFF. The CDR3 DNA reads as TGTGCCAGCGGCTCCACCATAACGGGGGAATCCTCCTACAATGAGCAGTTCTTC. The full variable domain, rest sourced from reference TRBV11-2 and TRBJ2-1, is EAGVAQSPRYKIIEKRQSVAFWCNPISGHATLYWYQQILGQGPKLLIQFQNNGVVDDSQLPKDRFSAERLKGVDSTLKIQPAKLEDSAVYLCASGSTITGESSYNEQFFGPGTRLTVL.

On this clonotype: One junction end does not reproduce the germline sequence, and a read error may be involved. The rearrangement links TRBV11-3 to TRBJ1-4; D is undetermined. Germline V gene sequence: CDR1 SGHNT, CDR2 YENEEA. The CDR3 is 8 residues long. CDR3 DNA sequence: TGTACTAGCAGCTTAGCCCAATTT. Translation gives CTSSLAQF.

Many counts were recorded for this clonotype. The V gene is TRBV12-3 or TRBV12-4, the J gene TRBJ2-3, with 10 positions matching TRBD2. The junction had 5 bases not matched to a gene; V was cut back by 7 bases and J by 4 bases. The CDR3 contains 14 residues. The CDR3 bases are TGTGCCAGCATTCCTAGCGGGAGACCAGATACGCAGTATTTT. Translated, it gives CASIPSGRPDTQYF.

This clonotype came up a few times. The CDR3 carries no conserved terminal phenylalanine or tryptophan, so it likely arises from a read error. The DNA is left out, because the CDR3 cannot be placed on it with certainty; the CDR3 is given as TCRdb lists it. The chain uses TRBV11-2 and TRBJ2-6. Germline values: CDR1 SGHAT, CDR2 FQNNGV. The CDR3 adds up to 14 amino acids, both ends counted. The CDR3 protein is CASSPISGANVLNY.

On this clonotype itself: No conserved phenylalanine or tryptophan is present at the end of the CDR3, so a read error is the likely explanation. This rearrangement joins TRBV29-1 to TRBJ2-1, with D perhaps TRBD1 or TRBD2 (5 bases each). The CDR3 runs 19 residues. Germline loops: CDR1 SQVTM, CDR2 ANQGSEA. As DNA, the CDR3 is TGCAGCGTCGAAGATAGGACCCGGGACGCCGACTCGCAGTGGAATGAGCAGTTCTTA. Translating it yields CSVEDRTRDADSQWNEQFL.

Note on this clonotype: A much larger clone lies a single base off, so this may be a read error. The chain combines TRBV11-3 with TRBJ2-2, with 7 bases identical to TRBD1. This CDR3 is 15 amino acids long. Germline CDR1 is SGHNT and CDR2 is YENEEA. CDR3 residues: CASSSTGWNTGEQFF. The CDR3 DNA reads as TGTGCCAGCAGCTCGACAGGGTGGAACACCGGGGAGCAGTTTTTT.

This clonotype is categorized as medium-sized. V and J are TRBV4-2 and TRBJ1-2; D perhaps matches TRBD1 (5 bases). V lost 0 bases, J lost 4 bases, and 12 bases lay in between. The CDR3 has 15 amino acids. CDR1 and CDR2 from the germline V gene are LGHNA and YNFKEQ. The CDR3, as DNA: TGTGCCAGCAGCCAAGATGGTCGTGGGGGCTATGGCTACACCTTC. As protein: CASSQDGRGGYGYTF.

A note on this clonotype: Given a much more abundant clone one base away, this may be a read error. V usage is TRBV27 and J usage is TRBJ2-3; D may correspond to TRBD1 or TRBD2 (5 bases each). Trimming took 6 bases from V and 5 from J, leaving 21 bases between them. CDR3 length: 16 residues. In germline, CDR1 is MNHEY, CDR2 SMNVEV (reference sequence). The CDR3 here is CASSPSGAPMGDTQYF. CDR3 nucleotide sequence: TGTGCCAGCAGCCCCTCCGGGGCCCCGATGGGAGATACGCAGTATTTT.

This sequence joins TRBV4-1 and TRBJ2-4; D is unclear. CDR3 size: 15 residues. Trimming left V 5 bases short and J 11 bases short, with 22 bases between. In germline, CDR1 is MGHRA, CDR2 YSYEKL. The CDR3 loop reads CASSSRIALGVFQYF. The CDR3 coding sequence is TGCGCCAGCAGCTCAAGGATTGCCCTTGGGGTATTTCAGTACTTC.

The chain combines TRBV24-1 with TRBJ2-3, with D possibly TRBD1 on 5 matching bases. Germline V gene data show CDR1 as KGHDR and CDR2 as SFDVKD. Deletions cut 5 bases from V and 2 bases from J, with 16 bases between. The CDR3 is made up of 16 amino acids. CDR3 in DNA: TGTGCCACCAGTGCCGGCCGACAGCCCCACACAGATACGCAGTATTTT. This gives the protein CATSAGRQPHTDTQYF.